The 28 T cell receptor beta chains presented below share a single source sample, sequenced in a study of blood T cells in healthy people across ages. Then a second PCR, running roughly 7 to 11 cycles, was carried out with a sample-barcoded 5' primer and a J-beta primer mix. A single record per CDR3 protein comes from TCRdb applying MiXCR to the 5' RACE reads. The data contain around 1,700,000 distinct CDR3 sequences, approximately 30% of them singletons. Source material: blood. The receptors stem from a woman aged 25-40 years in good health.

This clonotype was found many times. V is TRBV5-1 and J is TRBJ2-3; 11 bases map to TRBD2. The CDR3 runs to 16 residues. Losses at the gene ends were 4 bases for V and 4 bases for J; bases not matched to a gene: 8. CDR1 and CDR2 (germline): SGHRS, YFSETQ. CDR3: CASSPGTSGGADTQYF. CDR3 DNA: TGCGCCAGCAGCCCCGGGACTAGCGGCGGGGCAGATACGCAGTATTTT.

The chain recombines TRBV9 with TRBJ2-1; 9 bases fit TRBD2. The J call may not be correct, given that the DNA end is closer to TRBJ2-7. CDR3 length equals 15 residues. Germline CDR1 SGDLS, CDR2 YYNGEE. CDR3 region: CASSVGTSDYNEQYF. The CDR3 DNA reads TGTGCCAGCAGCGTAGGGACTAGCGACTACAATGAGCAGTACTTC.

This CDR3 is CASSARPGTGVPGELFF. The CDR3 DNA is TGTGCCAGCAGCGCTCGACCCGGGACAGGGGTGCCCGGGGAGCTGTTTTTT. This rearrangement joins TRBV5-6 to TRBJ2-2, with 10 nucleotides matching TRBD1. With 4 bases clipped from V and 6 bases from J, the junction kept 12 bases outside the gene matches. From germline, CDR1 is SGHDT and CDR2 YYEEEE. The CDR3 covers 17 residues.

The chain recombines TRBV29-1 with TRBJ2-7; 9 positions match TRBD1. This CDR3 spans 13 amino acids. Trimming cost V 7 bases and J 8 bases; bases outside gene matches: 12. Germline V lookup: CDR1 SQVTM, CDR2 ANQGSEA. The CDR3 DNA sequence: TGCAGCGCAGGGGGGACAGGGAGAAACAAGCAGTACTTC. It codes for CSAGGTGRNKQYF.

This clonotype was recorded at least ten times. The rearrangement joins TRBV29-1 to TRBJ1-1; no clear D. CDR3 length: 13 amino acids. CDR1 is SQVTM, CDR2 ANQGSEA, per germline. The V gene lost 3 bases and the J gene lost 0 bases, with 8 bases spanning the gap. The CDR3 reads CSVERRLNTEAFF. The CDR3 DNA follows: TGCAGCGTTGAGAGACGGCTGAACACTGAAGCTTTCTTT.

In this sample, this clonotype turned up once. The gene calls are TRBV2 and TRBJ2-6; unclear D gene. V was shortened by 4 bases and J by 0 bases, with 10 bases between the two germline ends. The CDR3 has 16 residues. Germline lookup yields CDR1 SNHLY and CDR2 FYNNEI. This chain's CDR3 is CASSVSSYSGANVLTF. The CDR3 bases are TGTGCCAGCAGTGTCAGTTCGTACTCTGGGGCCAACGTCCTGACTTTC.

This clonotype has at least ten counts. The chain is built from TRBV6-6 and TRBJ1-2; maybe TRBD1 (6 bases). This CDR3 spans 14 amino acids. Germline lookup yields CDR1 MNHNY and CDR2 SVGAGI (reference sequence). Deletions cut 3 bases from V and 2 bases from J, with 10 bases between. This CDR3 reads CASSYRGTNYGYTF. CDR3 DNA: TGTGCCAGCAGTTATAGGGGGACCAACTATGGCTACACCTTC.

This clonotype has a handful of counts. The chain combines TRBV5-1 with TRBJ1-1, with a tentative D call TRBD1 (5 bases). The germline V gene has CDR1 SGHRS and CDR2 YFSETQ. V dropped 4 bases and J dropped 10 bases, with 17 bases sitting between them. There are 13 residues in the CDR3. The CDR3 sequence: CASSLNRGIGAFF. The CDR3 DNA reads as TGCGCCAGCAGCCTGAATCGGGGCATCGGAGCTTTCTTT.

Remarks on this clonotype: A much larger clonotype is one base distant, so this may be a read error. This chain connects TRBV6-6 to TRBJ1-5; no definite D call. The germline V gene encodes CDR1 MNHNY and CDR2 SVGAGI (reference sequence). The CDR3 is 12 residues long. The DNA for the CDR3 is TGTGTCAGCAGTTTCTTGAATCAGCCCCAGCATTTT. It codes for CVSSFLNQPQHF.

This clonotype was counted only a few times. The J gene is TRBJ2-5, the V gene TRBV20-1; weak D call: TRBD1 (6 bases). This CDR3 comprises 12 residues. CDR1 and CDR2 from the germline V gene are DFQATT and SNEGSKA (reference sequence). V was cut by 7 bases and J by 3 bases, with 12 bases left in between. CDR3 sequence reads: CSGTRGEETQYF. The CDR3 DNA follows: TGCAGTGGGACCAGGGGCGAAGAGACCCAGTACTTC.

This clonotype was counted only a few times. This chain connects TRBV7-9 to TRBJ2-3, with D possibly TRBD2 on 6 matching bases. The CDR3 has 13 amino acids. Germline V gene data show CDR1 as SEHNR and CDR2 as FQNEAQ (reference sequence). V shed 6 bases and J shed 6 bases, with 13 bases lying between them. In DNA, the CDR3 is TGTGCCAGCAGAGGGACTCTGACGGATACGCAGTATTTT. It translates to CASRGTLTDTQYF.

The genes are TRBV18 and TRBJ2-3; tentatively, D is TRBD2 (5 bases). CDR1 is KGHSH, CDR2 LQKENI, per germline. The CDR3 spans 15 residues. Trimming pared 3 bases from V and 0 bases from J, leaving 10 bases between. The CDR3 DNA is TGTGCCAGCTCACCTCGGCGGGCAAGCACAGATACGCAGTATTTT. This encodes CASSPRRASTDTQYF.

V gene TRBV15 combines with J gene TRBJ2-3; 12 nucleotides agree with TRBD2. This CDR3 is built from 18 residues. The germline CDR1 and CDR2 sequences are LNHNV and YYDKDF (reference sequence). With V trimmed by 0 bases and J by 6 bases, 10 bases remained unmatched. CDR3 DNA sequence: TGTGCCACCAGCAGAGATCGTGGACTAGCGGGGTCATGGGATACGCAGTATTTT. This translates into CATSRDRGLAGSWDTQYF.

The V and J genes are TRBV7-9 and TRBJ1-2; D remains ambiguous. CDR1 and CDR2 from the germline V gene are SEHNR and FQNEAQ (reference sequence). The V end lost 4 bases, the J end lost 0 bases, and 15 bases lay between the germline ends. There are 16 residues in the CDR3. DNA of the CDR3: TGTGCCAGCAGCTCCCGGAATAGGGAAGCTAACTATGGCTACACCTTC. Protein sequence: CASSSRNREANYGYTF.

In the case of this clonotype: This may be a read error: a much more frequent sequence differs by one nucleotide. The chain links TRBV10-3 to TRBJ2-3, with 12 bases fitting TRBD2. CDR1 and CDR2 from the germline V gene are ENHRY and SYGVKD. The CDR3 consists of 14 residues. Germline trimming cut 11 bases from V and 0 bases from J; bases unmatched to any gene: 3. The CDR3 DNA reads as TGTGCCGTCGGGACTAGCGGGAGCACAGATACGCAGTATTTT. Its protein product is CAVGTSGSTDTQYF.

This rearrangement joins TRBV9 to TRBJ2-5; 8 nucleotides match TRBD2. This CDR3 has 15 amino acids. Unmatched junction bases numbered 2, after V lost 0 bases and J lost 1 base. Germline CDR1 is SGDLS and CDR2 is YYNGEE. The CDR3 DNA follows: TGTGCCAGCAGCGTAGACGGGAGGGCCCAAGAGACCCAGTACTTC. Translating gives CASSVDGRAQETQYF.

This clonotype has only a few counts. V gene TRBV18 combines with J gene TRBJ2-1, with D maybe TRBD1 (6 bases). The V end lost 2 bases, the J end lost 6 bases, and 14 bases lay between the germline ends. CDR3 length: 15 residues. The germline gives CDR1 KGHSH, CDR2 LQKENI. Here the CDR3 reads CASSPGLRGSNEQFF. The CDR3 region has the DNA TGTGCCAGCTCACCAGGTCTTAGGGGGAGCAATGAGCAGTTCTTC.

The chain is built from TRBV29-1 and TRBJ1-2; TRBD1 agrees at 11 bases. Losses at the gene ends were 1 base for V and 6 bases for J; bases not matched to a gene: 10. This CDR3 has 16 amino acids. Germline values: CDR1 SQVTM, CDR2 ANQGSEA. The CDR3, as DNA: TGCAGCGTTGAAGGGACAGGGGGCCGACGATTTAATGGCTACACCTTC. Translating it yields CSVEGTGGRRFNGYTF. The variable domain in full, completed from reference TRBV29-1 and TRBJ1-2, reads SAVISQKPSRDICQRGTSLTIQCQVDSQVTMMFWYRQQPGQSLTLIATANQGSEATYESGFVIDKFPISRPNLTFSTLTVSNMSPEDSSIYLCSVEGTGGRRFNGYTFGSGTRLTVV.

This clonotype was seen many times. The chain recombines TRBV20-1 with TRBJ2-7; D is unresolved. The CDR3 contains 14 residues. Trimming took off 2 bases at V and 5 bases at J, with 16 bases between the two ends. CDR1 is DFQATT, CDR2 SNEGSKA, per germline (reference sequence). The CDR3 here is CSARRQPWTNEQYF. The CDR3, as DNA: TGCAGTGCTAGACGGCAGCCTTGGACCAACGAGCAGTACTTC.

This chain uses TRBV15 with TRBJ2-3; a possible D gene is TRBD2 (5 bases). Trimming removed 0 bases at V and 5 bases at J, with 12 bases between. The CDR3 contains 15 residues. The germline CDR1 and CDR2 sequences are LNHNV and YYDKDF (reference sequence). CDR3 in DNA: TGTGCCACCAGCAGAGATACCGGAGGCAGAGATACGCAGTATTTT. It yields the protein CATSRDTGGRDTQYF.

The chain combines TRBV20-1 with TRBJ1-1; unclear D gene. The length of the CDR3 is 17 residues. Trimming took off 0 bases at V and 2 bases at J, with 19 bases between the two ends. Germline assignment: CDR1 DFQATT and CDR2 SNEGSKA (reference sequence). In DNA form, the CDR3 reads TGCAGTGCTAGAGATCACGGGGATTACCCGACCAACACTGAAGCTTTCTTT. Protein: CSARDHGDYPTNTEAFF.

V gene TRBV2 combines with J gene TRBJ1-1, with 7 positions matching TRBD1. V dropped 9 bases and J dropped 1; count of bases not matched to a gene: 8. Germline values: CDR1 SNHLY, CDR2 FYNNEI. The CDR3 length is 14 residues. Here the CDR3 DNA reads TGTGCCAGTCTGACAGGGATAGGGAACACTGAAGCTTTCTTT. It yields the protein CASLTGIGNTEAFF.

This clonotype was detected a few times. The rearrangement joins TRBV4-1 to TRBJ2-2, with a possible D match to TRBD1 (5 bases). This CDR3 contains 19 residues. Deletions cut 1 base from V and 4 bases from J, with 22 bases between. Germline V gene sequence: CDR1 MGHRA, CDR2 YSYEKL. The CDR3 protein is CASSQVSLSQGWSTGELFF. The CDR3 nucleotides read TGCGCCAGCAGCCAAGTCTCGCTCTCTCAGGGATGGAGCACCGGGGAGCTGTTTTTT.

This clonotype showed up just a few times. The CDR3, as DNA: TGTGCCAGCAGCGTAGGGACAGGGAGTCTTGGCTACACCTTC. Protein sequence: CASSVGTGSLGYTF. V gene TRBV9 combines with J gene TRBJ1-2; TRBD1 matches at 8 bases. Germline loops: CDR1 SGDLS, CDR2 YYNGEE. J gave up 7 bases and V 0 bases, and 5 bases lay outside the gene matches. The CDR3 is 14 amino acids.

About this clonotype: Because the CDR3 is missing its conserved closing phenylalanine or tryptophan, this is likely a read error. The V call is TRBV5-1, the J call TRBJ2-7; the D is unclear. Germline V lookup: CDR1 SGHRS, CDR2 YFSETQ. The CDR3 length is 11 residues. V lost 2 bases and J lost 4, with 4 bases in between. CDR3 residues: CASSFDYEQYC. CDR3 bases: TGCGCCAGCAGCTTCGATTACGAGCAGTACTGC.

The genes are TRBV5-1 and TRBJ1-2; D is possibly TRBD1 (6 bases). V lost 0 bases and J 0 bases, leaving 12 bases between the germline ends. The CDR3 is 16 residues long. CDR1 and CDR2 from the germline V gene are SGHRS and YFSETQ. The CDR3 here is CASSLGNRAANYGYTF. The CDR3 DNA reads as TGCGCCAGCAGCTTGGGGAACAGGGCTGCTAACTATGGCTACACCTTC.

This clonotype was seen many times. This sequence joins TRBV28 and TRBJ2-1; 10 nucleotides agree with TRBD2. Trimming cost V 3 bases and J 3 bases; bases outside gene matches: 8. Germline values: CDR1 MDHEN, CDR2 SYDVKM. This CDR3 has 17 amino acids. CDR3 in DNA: TGTGCCAGCAGTTTCCAGCGGGGGGGCCGTAGCTACAATGAGCAGTTCTTC. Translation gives CASSFQRGGRSYNEQFF.

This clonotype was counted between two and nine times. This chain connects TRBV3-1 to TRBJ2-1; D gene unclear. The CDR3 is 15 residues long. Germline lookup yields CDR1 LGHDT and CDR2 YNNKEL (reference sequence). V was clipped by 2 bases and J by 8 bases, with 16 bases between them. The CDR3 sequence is CASSQRALFFDEQFF. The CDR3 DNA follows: TGTGCCAGCAGCCAACGGGCCTTATTTTTCGATGAGCAGTTCTTC.